A selection of T cell receptor beta chains follows, all from one sample in a study of OX40 agonist ivuxolimab in advanced cancers. TCRdb's table, derived via immunoSEQ multiplex PCR, lists solely in-frame clones and lacks some. The table shows about 60,000 clones, with 65% to 85% occurring only once. This material consisted of CD4+ or CD8+ T cells sorted from blood, taken in a trial of the OX40 agonist ivuxolimab. The receptors here all came from an adult with an advanced solid tumor such as melanoma, head and neck, liver or kidney cancer. Each CDR3 is given with its conserved first and last residue. A D gene is named only where the DNA matches it firmly. Clone size is not always given. Where it is, it says once, few, many or a class for expanded clones.

D gene,clone size,V gene,CDR3 protein
-,-,TRBV6-1,CASSDQGNNQPQHF
-,-,TRBV6-6,CASSPYANTEAFF
-,-,TRBV5-1,CASSRSTGNPETQYF
-,-,TRBV2,CASSESRGNTEAFF
-,once,TRBV5-4,CASSLVSGNEQFF
-,once,TRBV5-4,CASSPPLPNYGYTF
-,-,TRBV5-4,CASSPGSASSDTQYF
-,-,TRBV29-1,CSVVSGAGELFF
-,few,TRBV29-1,CSVVDTDTQYF
-,once,TRBV28,CASSSRTANTEAFF
-,-,TRBV5-4,CASSLGQQGETQYF
-,-,TRBV19,CASSTPGYSNQPQHF
TRBD1,few,TRBV5-1,CASSSGQRSTTDTQYF
-,-,TRBV2,CASRSPSNTIYF
TRBD2,-,TRBV5-1,CASSYSPGTSGANTGELFF
TRBD2,-,TRBV4-3,CASSQGLAGSSETQYF
-,-,TRBV10-3,CAISEQTLGVADTQYF
-,-,TRBV9,CASSVGVGGTNEKLFF
-,-,TRBV15,CATSREGNSYNEQFF
-,-,TRBV6-6,CASSYLLGNTIYF
-,-,TRBV6-1,CASSLGTSGANVLTF
-,-,TRBV11-3,CASSLNEASEQYF
TRBD2,-,TRBV2,CASRREGDKNIQYF
-,-,TRBV6-1,CASRDLSSYNSPLHF
TRBD2,-,TRBV5-1,CASSDGTSGLTDTQYF
TRBD1,-,TRBV9,CASSVGAGGYEQYF
-,-,TRBV4-3,CASSQDRPLSGNTIYF
-,-,TRBV30,CASGGHSNQPQHF
-,-,TRBV13,CASTLRGNTEAFF
TRBD2,-,TRBV5-4,CASSWGLAGVTLNEQFF